This T cell receptor beta chain was sequenced for a study of cytomegalovirus exposure and HLA in healthy donors. General study results and limits: Sequencing likely caused a cluster of highly shared sequence variants. The authors listed 164 TCR beta chains as cytomegalovirus-associated. The authors later found HLA-associated TCR beta chains more clonally expanded than equally common others. A few CMV-associated chains were confirmed in vitro to be specific for CMV antigens.

A word on this clone: Its target is unknown.

The study ran its PCR with 60 Vbeta and 13 Jbeta primers. Measured with immunoSEQ multiplex PCR; TCRdb has only the in-frame clones, and not every one. Here the sample spans about 130,000 clones, 80% being singletons. What was sequenced was PBMCs. The origin of this receptor is a young man in good health and CMV-seronegative.

In DNA, the CDR3 is TGTGCCAGCAGCTTCGGGGGACAGGGGAACACCGGGGAGCTGTTTTTT. It translates to CASSFGGQGNTGELFF. The chain employs TRBV7-2 and TRBJ2-2, with 9 bases lining up with TRBD1. The germline CDR1 and CDR2 sequences are SGHTA and FQGNSA. This CDR3 contains 16 residues. V gave up 3 bases and J gave up 1 base; unmatched junction bases: 3. The full variable domain, its missing parts supplied by reference TRBV7-2 and TRBJ2-2, is GAGVSQSPSNKVTEKGKDVELRCDPISGHTALYWYRQSLGQGLEFLIYFQGNSAPDKSGLPSDRFSAERTGGSVSTLTIQRTQQEDSAVYLCASSFGGQGNTGELFFGEGSRLTVL.